What follows describes a single TCR beta chain. No antigen is known for it. Clones were read by immunoSEQ multiplex PCR, and TCRdb kept only the in-frame ones, dropping some. Of roughly 93,000 clones in the sample, around 94% were seen once. These data originate in a study of siplizumab effects on memory and regulatory T cells. Study results and limitations: The alloresponse seemed to draw substantially on naive T cells, which appeared more diverse than memory cells. Where siplizumab was present, mappable alloreactive CD4+ clones averaged around 63% Treg-derived, compared with 26.9% in controls. Solely a minor proportion of alloreactive clones could be assigned to unstimulated subsets. About 80-97% of proliferating CD4+ or CD8+ clones had no assignable naive or memory phenotype.

The CDR3 length is 15 residues. V usage is TRBV21-1 and J usage is TRBJ1-5; the table's D call of TRBD1 was not tested on the DNA. TRBV21-1 is shown as a pseudogene. This sequence was found in a human donor in good health. The sample taken for sequencing was non-Treg CD4+ T cells sorted from blood. DNA of the CDR3: TGTGCCAGCAGCAAAGGGGGGACAGGATCCCAGCCCCAGCATTTT. Translation: CASSKGGTGSQPQHF.